This entry features one T cell receptor beta chain sequence. These data belong to a study of T cells of healthy individuals. TCRdb ran MiXCR on the 5' RACE reads and lists one entry per CDR3 protein. The sample lists about 96,000 distinct CDR3 sequences, about 16% occurring once. This CDR3 spans 13 amino acids. Per the germline V gene, CDR1 is KGHSH and CDR2 is LQKENI. Trimming shortened V by 0 bases and J by 4 bases, and 7 bases separated the two germline ends. This TCR came from a human donor in good health. The chain couples TRBV18 to TRBJ2-7, with no clear D. The CDR3 loop reads CASSPPRAYEQYF. The CDR3 nucleotides are TGTGCCAGCTCACCACCTAGGGCATACGAGCAGTACTTC. The full variable domain, with the rest looked up from reference TRBV18 and TRBJ2-7, is NAGVMQNPRHLVRRRGQEARLRCSPMKGHSHVYWYRQLPEEGLKFMVYLQKENIIDESGMPKERFSAEFPKEGPSILRIQQVVRGDSAAYFCASSPPRAYEQYFGPGTRLTVT.